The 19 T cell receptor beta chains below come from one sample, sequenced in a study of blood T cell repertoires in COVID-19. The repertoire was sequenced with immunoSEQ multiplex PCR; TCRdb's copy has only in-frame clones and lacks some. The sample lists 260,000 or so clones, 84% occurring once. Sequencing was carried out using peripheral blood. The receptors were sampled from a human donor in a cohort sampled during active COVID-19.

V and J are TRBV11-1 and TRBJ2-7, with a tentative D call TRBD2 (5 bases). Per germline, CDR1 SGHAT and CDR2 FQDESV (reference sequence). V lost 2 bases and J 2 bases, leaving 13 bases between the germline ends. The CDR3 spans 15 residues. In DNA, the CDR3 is TGTGCCAGCAGCTTACGGAGGATACCTACCTACGAGCAGTACTTC. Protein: CASSLRRIPTYEQYF.

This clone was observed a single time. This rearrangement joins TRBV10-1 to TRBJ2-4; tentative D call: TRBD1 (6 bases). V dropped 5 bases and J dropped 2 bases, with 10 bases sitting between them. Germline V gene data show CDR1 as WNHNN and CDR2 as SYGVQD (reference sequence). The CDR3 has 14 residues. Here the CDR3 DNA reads TGCGCCAGCAGTCTAACAGGGTCCAAAAACATTCAGTACTTC. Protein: CASSLTGSKNIQYF.

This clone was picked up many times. CDR3 DNA: TGTGCCAGCAGCTCCCCTCCTGGAAACACCATATATTTT. Translation gives CASSSPPGNTIYF. The chain employs TRBV11-2 and TRBJ1-3, with D unresolved. CDR1 and CDR2 (germline): SGHAT, FQNNGV. V was cut by 4 bases and J by 2 bases, with 6 bases left in between. This CDR3 has 13 amino acids.

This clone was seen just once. In nucleotides, the CDR3 is TGTGCCAGCAGCTCAGCGGGACTATTTGGCAATGAGCAGTTCTTC. This sequence encodes CASSSAGLFGNEQFF. The J gene is TRBJ2-1, the V gene TRBV5-4; TRBD2 matches 7 bases. Germline trimming cut 3 bases from V and 6 bases from J; bases unmatched to any gene: 9. The CDR3 is made up of 15 amino acids. CDR1 is SGHNT, CDR2 YYREEE, per germline (reference sequence).

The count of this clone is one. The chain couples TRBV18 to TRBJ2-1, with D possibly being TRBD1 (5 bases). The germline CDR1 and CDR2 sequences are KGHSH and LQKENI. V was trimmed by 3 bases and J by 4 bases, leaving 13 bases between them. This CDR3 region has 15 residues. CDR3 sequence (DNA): TGTGCCAGCTCACCGAAATCTAAGGGGTACAATGAGCAGTTCTTC. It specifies CASSPKSKGYNEQFF.

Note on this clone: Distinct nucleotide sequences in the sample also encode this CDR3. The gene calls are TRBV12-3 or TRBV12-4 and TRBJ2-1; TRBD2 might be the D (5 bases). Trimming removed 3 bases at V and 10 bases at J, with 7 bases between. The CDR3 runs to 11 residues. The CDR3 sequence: CASSLRGEQFF. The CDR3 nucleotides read TGTGCCAGCAGTTTGAGAGGGGAGCAGTTCTTC.

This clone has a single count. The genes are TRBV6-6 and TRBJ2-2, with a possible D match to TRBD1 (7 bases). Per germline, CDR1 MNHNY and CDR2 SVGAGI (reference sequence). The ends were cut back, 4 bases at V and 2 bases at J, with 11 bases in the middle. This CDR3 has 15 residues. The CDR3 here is CASSWGDRNTGELFF. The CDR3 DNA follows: TGTGCCAGCAGTTGGGGGGACAGAAACACCGGGGAGCTGTTTTTT.

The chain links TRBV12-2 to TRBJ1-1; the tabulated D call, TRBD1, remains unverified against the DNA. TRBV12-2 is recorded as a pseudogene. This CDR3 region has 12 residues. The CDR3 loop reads CASRPRQVEAFF. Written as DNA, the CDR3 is TGTGCAAGTCGCCCGCGACAGGTGGAAGCTTTCTTT.

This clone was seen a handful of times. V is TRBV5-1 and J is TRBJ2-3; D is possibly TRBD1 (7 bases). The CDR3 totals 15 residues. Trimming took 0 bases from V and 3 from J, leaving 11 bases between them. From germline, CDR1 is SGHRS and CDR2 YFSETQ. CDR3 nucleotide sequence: TGCGCCAGCAGCTTGGTTCCAGGGGGGACAGATACGCAGTATTTT. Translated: CASSLVPGGTDTQYF.

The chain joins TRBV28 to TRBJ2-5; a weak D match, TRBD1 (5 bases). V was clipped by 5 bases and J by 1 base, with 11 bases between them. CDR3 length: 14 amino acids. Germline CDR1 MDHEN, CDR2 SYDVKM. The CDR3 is CASSTRQSQETQYF. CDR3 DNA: TGTGCCAGCAGTACCCGACAGTCCCAAGAGACCCAGTACTTC.

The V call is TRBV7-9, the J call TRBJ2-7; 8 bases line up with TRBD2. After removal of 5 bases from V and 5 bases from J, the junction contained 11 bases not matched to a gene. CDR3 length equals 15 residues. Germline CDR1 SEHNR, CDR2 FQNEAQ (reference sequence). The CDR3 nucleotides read TGTGCCAGCAGCCCCTCGACCGGGGGGGACCACGAGCAGTACTTC. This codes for CASSPSTGGDHEQYF.

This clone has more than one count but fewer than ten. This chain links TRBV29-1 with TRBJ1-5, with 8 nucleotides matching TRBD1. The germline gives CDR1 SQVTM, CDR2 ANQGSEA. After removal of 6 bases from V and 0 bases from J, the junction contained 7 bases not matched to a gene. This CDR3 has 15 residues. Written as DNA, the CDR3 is TGCAGCGTCCTGATAACAGGGGGTAGCAATCAGCCCCAGCATTTT. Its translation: CSVLITGGSNQPQHF.

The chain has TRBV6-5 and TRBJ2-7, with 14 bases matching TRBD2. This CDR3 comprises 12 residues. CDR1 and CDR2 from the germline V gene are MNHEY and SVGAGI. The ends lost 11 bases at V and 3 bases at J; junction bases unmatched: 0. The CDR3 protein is CAGTSGSYEQYF. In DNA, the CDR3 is TGTGCCGGGACTAGCGGGAGCTACGAGCAGTACTTC.

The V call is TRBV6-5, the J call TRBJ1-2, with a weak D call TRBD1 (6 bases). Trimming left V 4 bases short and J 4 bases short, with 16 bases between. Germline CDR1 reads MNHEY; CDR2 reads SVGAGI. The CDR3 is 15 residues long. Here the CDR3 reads CASSSVEWGPYGYTF. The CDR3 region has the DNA TGTGCCAGCAGTTCCGTCGAATGGGGGCCCTATGGCTACACCTTC.

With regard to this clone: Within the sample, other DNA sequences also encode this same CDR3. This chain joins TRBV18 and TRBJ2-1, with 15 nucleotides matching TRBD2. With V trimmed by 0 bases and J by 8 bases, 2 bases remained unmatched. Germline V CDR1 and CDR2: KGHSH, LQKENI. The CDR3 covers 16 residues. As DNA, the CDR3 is TGTGCCAGCTCACCACCGGGACTAGCGGGAGGAGATGAGCAGTTCTTC. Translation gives CASSPPGLAGGDEQFF.

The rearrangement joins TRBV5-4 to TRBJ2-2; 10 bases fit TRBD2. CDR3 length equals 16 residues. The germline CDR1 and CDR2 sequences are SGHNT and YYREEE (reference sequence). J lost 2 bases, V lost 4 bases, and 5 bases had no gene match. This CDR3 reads CASSGGLAVNTGELFF. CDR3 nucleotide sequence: TGTGCCAGCAGCGGAGGACTAGCGGTAAACACCGGGGAGCTGTTTTTT.

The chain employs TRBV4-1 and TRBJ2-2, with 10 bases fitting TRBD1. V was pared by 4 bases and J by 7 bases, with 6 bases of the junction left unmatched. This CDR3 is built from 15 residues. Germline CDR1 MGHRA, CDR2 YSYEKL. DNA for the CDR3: TGCGCCAGCAGCCCGAGGGACAGGGGTGGCGGGGAGCTGTTTTTT. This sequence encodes CASSPRDRGGGELFF.

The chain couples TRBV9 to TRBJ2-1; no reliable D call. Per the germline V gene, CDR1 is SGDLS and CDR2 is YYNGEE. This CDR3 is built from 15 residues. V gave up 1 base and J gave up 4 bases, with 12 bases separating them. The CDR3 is CASSVMQFTYNEQFF. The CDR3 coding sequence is TGTGCCAGCAGCGTAATGCAGTTTACGTACAATGAGCAGTTCTTC. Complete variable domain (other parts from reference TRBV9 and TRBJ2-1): DSGVTQTPKHLITATGQRVTLRCSPRSGDLSVYWYQQSLDQGLQFLIQYYNGEERAKGNILERFSAQQFPDLHSELNLSSLELGDSALYFCASSVMQFTYNEQFFGPGTRLTVL.

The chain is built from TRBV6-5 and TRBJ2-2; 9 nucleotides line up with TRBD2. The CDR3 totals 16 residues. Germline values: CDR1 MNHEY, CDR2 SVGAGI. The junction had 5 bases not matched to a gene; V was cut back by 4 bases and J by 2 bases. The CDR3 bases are TGTGCCAGCAGTTTACAGCGGGAGGTCAACACCGGGGAGCTGTTTTTT. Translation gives CASSLQREVNTGELFF.